The sequence of this T cell receptor beta chain was determined in a study of cytomegalovirus exposure and HLA in healthy donors (dated by TCRdb to 2016 to 2017). Regarding the research as a whole: According to an earlier analysis of 587 of the donors, 200 million or so T cells yielded some 120 million unique TCR beta sequences and around 300 Gb of sequence data. The study aimed to test whether signatures of past pathogen exposure could be identified by cataloging public T cell receptors. A later analysis re-analyzed previously published TCR beta repertoires from 550 to 700 donors and added high-resolution HLA genotyping to study TCR occurrence patterns. All discovery cohort repertoires had been generated on a single sequencing platform. HLA typing included class I and class II loci at four-digit resolution. A later genetic analysis used genome-wide SNP genotypes for about 60% of the 666 donors, treating that subset as a discovery cohort. Besides the first cohort of more than 650 subjects, a separate validation cohort made up of roughly 120 different subjects was used. Typing coverage differed by locus: A, B, C, DRB1 and DQB1 were typed in about 620-630 donors, DQA1 in 522, DPA1 in 600 to 610, and DPB1 in just under 490. On average, roughly 250,000 unique TCR beta nucleotide sequences were sequenced per donor among some 430 genotyped donors of the cohort, with around 19% of those sequences being non-productive. The genetic ancestry cluster associated with self-reported Caucasian donors included about four fifths of the 398 genotyped donors. Four to six DR-DQ haplotypes were handled as single units for association and clustering, since linkage in the cohort was strong. Alongside the repertoire data, information on donor age, sex, ethnicity and CMV serostatus was compiled. To predict cytomegalovirus infection status, the study combined high-throughput TCR immunosequencing, statistical association of individual TCRs with disease status, and machine learning. In the later analysis, no new phenotypic data were used to find candidate immune exposures; instead, reliance was placed on TCR beta sequences and their occurrence across donors. An earlier analysis of around 640 of the donors used high-throughput TCR beta sequencing to judge whether each TCR beta V gene segment behaved as functional or pseudogenic. The T cell repertoires of several hundred subjects were profiled by immunosequencing and related to cytomegalovirus serostatus. An early release covering approximately 600 HLA-typed donors comprised 300 to 350 gigabases of sequencing data and around 85 million unique TCR sequences. Beyond this particular receptor, the publication reports: According to a later analysis, TCR association rates differed among HLA loci, with DRB1 alleles showing the most associated TCRs and HLA-C alleles showing the fewest. In a later analysis, HLA-associated TCR beta chains showed more clonal expansion and lower generation probabilities than non-associated chains that were equally common. A few of the identified cytomegalovirus-associated TCR beta chains were confirmed in vitro to be specific for cytomegalovirus antigens. A later analysis reported that several top co-occurrence clusters appeared linked to parvovirus B19, influenza, CMV and Epstein-Barr virus. Roughly uniform sequencing depth across donors was assumed in presence/absence analyses, although this assumption may not hold. The authors suggested that the approach could potentially be extended to other disease states and immunological phenotypes. According to a later genetic analysis, donors in an Asian-associated ancestry cluster had fewer N-insertions in productive TCRs than the approximately 650-donor mean. Specific HLA alleles were associated with 15,000 to 20,000 TCR beta sequences at a false discovery rate of 0.05 in a later analysis. The sequencing pipeline was judged likely to have produced a cluster of highly shared sequence variants as a technical artifact. A later genetic analysis associated a missense DCLRE1C variant with V-gene and J-gene trimming of TCR beta chains, and an independent cohort replicated the association. Correlated functional status among segregating V segments might reflect linkage disequilibrium, but an unknown experimental factor could not be ruled out. According to a later analysis, most CMV-associated TCR beta chains appeared to be HLA-restricted, and the HLA associations seemed to be driven largely by CMV exposure. Assigning TCR associations to individual alleles was difficult when HLA alleles, especially DR and DQ, strongly co-occurred. Because counts were too low, roughly 17 rarely observed V segments, including chromosome 9 orphons, were left out of the earlier analysis of approximately 580 of the donors. Cytomegalovirus status was reported to be diagnosed by the classifier with high specificity and sensitivity in both the original and validation cohorts. An earlier analysis of around 540 of the donors showed that most TCR beta V segments appeared in productive rearrangements either about 90% or about 30% of the time, which broadly matched IMGT annotations. Because some donors lacked HLA typing at each locus, the association tests relied only on the typed subset. The study gave a list of about 160 TCR beta chains associated with cytomegalovirus. For the cohort, immune exposure information was limited to CMV serostatus. Only TCR beta chains were sequenced in this cohort, and the absence of alpha or paired-chain data limited detectable features. While some public TCRs were present in many individuals, most TCR sequences turned up only very rarely across donors. A further reported finding was that TCR beta sequences accurately predicted the HLA-A and HLA-B alleles for most subjects in the first cohort.

The method was the immunoSEQ multiplex PCR assay. For the multiplex PCR, a mixture combining 60 forward primers for TCR Vbeta segments and 13 reverse primers for TCR Jbeta segments was used. The CDR3 region of rearranged TCR beta genes was amplified from genomic DNA by a multiplex PCR assay. Amplified TCR beta libraries were sequenced as 87-base-pair reads on the Illumina HiSeq System. Processing in the source paper ran as follows. A later analysis counted about 82 million unique TCR beta chains across the 500 to 850 repertoires, and some 11 million of these chains were shared by at least two donors. To remove PCR and sequencing errors, raw reads were error-corrected and collapsed into unique sequences using a nearest-neighbor algorithm that merged closely related sequences. Alignment of CDR3 sequences to IMGT reference sequences was used to assign V, D and J gene segments. For a sequence to be retained, a match of at least six nucleotides was required to both a V gene segment and a J gene segment. Rearrangements were called productive when the CDR3 lacked stop codons and stayed in frame with V and J; all others were non-productive. Following IMGT convention, CDR3 was defined as the stretch from the second conserved V-encoded cysteine up to the conserved J-encoded phenylalanine. The earlier analysis of about 640 of the donors excluded any sequence lacking an unambiguous match to a single V gene segment. In an earlier analysis of around 600 of the donors, V segments were called functional above 56.7% productive rearrangements and were called segregating when the between-donor standard deviation exceeded 5%. A statistical classification framework was built for diagnosing cytomegalovirus status from the catalog of TCR beta chain sequences. In a later analysis, V and J genes were assigned by comparing TCR nucleotide sequences against IMGT/GENE-DB human TR gene sequences. A later analysis assigned CDR3 sequences and most-parsimonious VDJ recombination scenarios with the TCRdist pipeline. In a later analysis, each TCR beta chain was defined by its CDR3 amino acid sequence together with its V-gene family, and reads without a unique V-gene family were excluded. To address suspected cross-contamination and a sequencing artifact, a later analysis removed approximately 590 highly shared, low-generation-probability nucleotide sequences. A later analysis calculated a clonal expansion index for each public chain from normalized within-repertoire ranks of inferred template counts. In a later analysis, generation probabilities were computed using a VDJ recombination model fitted to out-of-frame rearrangements, and the results were checked against IGoR. In a later analysis, TCR-TCR, TCR-HLA and TCR-CMV co-occurrence was scored with hypergeometric tests, and a repertoire-size bias correction was applied to TCR pairs. A later analysis estimated false discovery rates by permuting HLA or CMV assignments 20 times. A later analysis grouped co-occurring TCRs with DBSCAN, adding TCRdist sequence similarity when clustering within HLA-allele-positive subsets. For co-occurrence clustering, repertoires with fewer than 30,000 or more than 120,000 public chains were excluded, along with five or six repertoires with anomalous nucleotide sharing. TCRdb stores this immuneACCESS table with in-frame sequences only. Part of the clones is absent; in the studies checked, under half of the shortfall reflects unresolved V genes, and no reason is known for the rest. V, J and clone size derive from that table, while D and trimming were established from the DNA sequence. For this sample, the table gives about 51,000 clones. The ten largest clones add up to approximately 2.4% of the sample.

Comments on this clone: Which antigen it targets is not known.

The cohort comprised hundreds of healthy bone marrow donors. At the time of sampling, every cohort member was nominally healthy, though immune exposures that went unrecorded were likely present. The donor was CMV seronegative and belonged to the group of under 400 seronegative cohort members. Each donor provided a peripheral blood sample, and peripheral blood mononuclear cells were used for TCR beta sequencing. The Qiagen DNeasy Blood Extraction Kit was used to extract genomic DNA from the blood cell samples. The sequenced sample consisted of PBMCs. The clonotype was recovered from a female donor in good health and CMV-seronegative.

At the DNA level, the sequence is TGTGCCAGCAGCCGCCAGACGACCGAGGACAATGAGCAGTTCTTC. This translates into CASSRQTTEDNEQFF. The chain links TRBV4-2 with TRBJ2-1; no D gene is confidently identified. Counted from cysteine to phenylalanine, this CDR3 has 15 amino acids. Here the CDR3 DNA is all that survives: 45 bases in frame from base 1. V is cut by 4 bases and J by 5 bases, and the space between the germline ends is 15 bases. The germline V gene yields LGHNA for CDR1 and YNFKEQ for CDR2.